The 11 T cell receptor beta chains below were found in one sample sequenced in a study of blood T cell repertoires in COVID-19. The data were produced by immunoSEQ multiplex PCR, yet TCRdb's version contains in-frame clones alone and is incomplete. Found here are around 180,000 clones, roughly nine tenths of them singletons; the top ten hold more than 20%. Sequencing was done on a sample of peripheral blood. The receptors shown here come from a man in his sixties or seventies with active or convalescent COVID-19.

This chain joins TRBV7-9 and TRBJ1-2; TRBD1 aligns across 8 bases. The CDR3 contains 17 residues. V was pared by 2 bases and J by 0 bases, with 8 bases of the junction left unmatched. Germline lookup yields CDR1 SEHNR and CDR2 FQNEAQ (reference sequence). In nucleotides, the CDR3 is TGTGCCAGCAGCTTAAGGACAGGGAGTCTCGCTAACTATGGCTACACCTTC. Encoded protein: CASSLRTGSLANYGYTF.

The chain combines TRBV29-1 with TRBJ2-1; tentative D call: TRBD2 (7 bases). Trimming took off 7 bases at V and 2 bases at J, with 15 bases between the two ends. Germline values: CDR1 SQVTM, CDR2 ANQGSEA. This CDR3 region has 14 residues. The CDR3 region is CSGMGGRTYNEQFF. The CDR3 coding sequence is TGCAGCGGGATGGGGGGGCGTACCTACAATGAGCAGTTCTTC.

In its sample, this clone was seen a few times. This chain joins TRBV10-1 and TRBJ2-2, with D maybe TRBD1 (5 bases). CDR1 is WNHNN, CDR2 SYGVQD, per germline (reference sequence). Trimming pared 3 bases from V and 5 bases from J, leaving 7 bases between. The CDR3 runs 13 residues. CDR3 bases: TGCGCCAGCAGTGAAGGGGATACCGGGGAGCTGTTTTTT. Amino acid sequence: CASSEGDTGELFF.

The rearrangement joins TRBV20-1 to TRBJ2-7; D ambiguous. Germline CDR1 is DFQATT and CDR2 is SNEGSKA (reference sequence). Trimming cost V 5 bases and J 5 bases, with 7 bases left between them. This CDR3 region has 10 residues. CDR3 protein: CSAYQDEQYF. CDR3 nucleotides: TGCAGTGCTTACCAGGACGAGCAGTACTTC.

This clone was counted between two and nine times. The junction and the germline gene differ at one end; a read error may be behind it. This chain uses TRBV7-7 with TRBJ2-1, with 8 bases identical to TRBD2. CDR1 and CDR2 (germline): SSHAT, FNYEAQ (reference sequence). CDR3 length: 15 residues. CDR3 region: CASTPREGSYNEQFF. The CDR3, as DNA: TGTGCTAGCACCCCCCGGGAGGGCTCCTACAATGAGCAGTTCTTC.

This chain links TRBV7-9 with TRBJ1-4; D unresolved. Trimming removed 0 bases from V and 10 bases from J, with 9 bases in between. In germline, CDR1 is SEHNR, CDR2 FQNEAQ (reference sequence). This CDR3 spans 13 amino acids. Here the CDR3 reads CASSLADGGKLFF. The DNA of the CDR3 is TGTGCCAGCAGCTTAGCCGACGGCGGAAAACTGTTTTTT.

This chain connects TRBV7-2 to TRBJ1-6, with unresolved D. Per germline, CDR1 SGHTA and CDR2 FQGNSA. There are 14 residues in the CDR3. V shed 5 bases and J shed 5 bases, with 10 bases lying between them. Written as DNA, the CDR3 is TGTGCCAGCAGCCCGGTACGGGATAATTCACCCCTCCACTTT. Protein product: CASSPVRDNSPLHF.

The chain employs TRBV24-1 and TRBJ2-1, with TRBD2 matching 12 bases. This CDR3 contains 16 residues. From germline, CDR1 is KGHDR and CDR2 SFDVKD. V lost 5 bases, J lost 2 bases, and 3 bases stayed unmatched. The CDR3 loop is CATSGGTSGPYNEQFF. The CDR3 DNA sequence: TGTGCCACCAGTGGAGGGACTAGCGGGCCCTACAATGAGCAGTTCTTC.

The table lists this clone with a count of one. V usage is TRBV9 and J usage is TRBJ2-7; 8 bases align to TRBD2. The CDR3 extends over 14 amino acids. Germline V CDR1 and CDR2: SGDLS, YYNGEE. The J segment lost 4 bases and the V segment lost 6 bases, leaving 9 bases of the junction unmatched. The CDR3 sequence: CASTPGGGGYEQYF. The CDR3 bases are TGTGCCAGCACCCCGGGGGGCGGGGGGTACGAGCAGTACTTC.

CDR3 nucleotide sequence: TGCAGTGTTGAAAGGGGCTACGAGCAGTACTTC. Protein product: CSVERGYEQYF. The chain recombines TRBV20-1 with TRBJ2-7; D possibly corresponds to TRBD1 (5 bases). This CDR3 is 11 amino acids long. CDR1 is DFQATT and CDR2 is SNEGSKA in the germline V gene (reference sequence). The germline V and J ends were trimmed by 7 bases and 3 bases, with 10 bases remaining between them.

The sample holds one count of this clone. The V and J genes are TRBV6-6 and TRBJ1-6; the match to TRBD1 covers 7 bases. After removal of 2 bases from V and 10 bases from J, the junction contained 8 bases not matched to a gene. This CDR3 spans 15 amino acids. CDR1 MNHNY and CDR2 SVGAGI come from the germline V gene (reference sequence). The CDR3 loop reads CASSYDFGTASPLHF. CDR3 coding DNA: TGTGCCAGCAGTTACGATTTTGGGACAGCGTCACCCCTCCACTTT.